This T cell receptor (beta chain) came from a study of OX40 agonist ivuxolimab in advanced cancers. Study-level results: Partial responders treated at 0.1-3.0 mg/kg exhibited clonal expansion among the lowest measured. Low normalized T-cell clonal expansion was additionally recorded for some nonresponders. On average, CD8+ T cells showed a greater number of expanded clones than CD4+.

Concerning this clone itself: Its antigen is currently unknown.

The CDR3 is 14 residues long. With V trimmed by 3 bases and J by 2 bases, 5 bases remained unmatched. The V gene's germline CDR1 is SQVTM and CDR2 ANQGSEA. Clones were read by immunoSEQ multiplex PCR, and TCRdb kept only the in-frame ones, dropping some. The table shows 60,000 to 85,000 clones, with over 85% occurring only once. The rearrangement joins TRBV29-1 to TRBJ2-5, with 8 nucleotides matching TRBD2. Sequenced here: CD4+ or CD8+ T cells sorted from blood, sampled in a trial of the OX40 agonist ivuxolimab. The receptor was derived from an adult with an advanced solid tumor such as melanoma, head and neck, liver or kidney cancer. In nucleotides, the CDR3 is TGCAGCGTTGATCCCACGGGGGGGCAAGAGACCCAGTACTTC. It codes for CSVDPTGGQETQYF.